The source of this T cell receptor (beta chain) is a study of T cells after yellow fever vaccination. Template-switching 5'RACE yielded the TCR cDNA; a universal primer site and UMIs were added in the process. MiXCR was run by TCRdb on the 5' RACE reads, yielding one entry per CDR3 protein. The table shows some 160,000 distinct CDR3 sequences, with roughly a tenth occurring only once. CDR3 size: 14 residues. The germline V gene encodes CDR1 MNHNY and CDR2 SVGAGI (reference sequence). Trimming cost V 5 bases and J 0 bases, with 10 bases left between them. This clonotype was detected many times. This chain uses TRBV6-6 with TRBJ1-2; D is unclear. Sequencing used CD8+ T cells sorted from PBMCs, obtained 45 days after the yellow fever booster vaccination. The TCR comes from a man in his late teens or twenties who received the YFV17D yellow fever vaccine. CDR3 loop: CASSEVVANYGYTF. The DNA for the CDR3 is TGTGCCAGCAGTGAAGTTGTAGCTAACTATGGCTACACCTTC.